One T cell receptor beta chain is described in this entry. The data were taken from a study of blood T cell repertoires in COVID-19. For the study at large: Sources were T cells, B-cell-depleted T cells, or PBMCs; the material itself was cDNA or gDNA.

V shed 7 bases and J 6 bases; nucleotides not matched to a gene: 13. The CDR3 runs 16 residues. Germline CDR1 reads MNHEY; CDR2 reads SVGEGT. Authors' processing steps: From reference gene primer amplification, estimates of nucleated cell counts were derived. TCRdb keeps only in-frame clones here, not all; method: immunoSEQ multiplex PCR. The V and J calls and clone size were taken over from that table, and D and trimming were inferred from the DNA. The sample records about 80,000 clones, approximately 80% being singletons. This TCR was sampled from a woman between 65 and 79 years old with acute or convalescent COVID-19. The chain uses TRBV6-2 or TRBV6-3 and TRBJ1-2; 11 nucleotides line up with TRBD1. Input material: peripheral blood. CDR3 sequence: CASTYSSGTGGNGYTF. As DNA, the CDR3 is TGTGCCAGCACCTACTCCTCCGGGACAGGGGGAAATGGCTACACCTTC.